This T cell receptor (beta chain) appears in the sequencing data of a study of blood T cell repertoires in COVID-19. This CDR3 is 17 amino acids long. In germline, CDR1 is LGHDT, CDR2 YNNKEL (reference sequence). Trimming at V came to 4 bases and at J to 1 base, leaving 10 bases not matched to a gene. The assay was immunoSEQ multiplex PCR, and TCRdb's table has in-frame clones only and misses some. The table has a few hundred thousand clones, 84% seen once; the top ten hold about 2.3%. The sequence was obtained from an older woman with acute or convalescent COVID-19. The V and J genes are TRBV3-1 (or the pseudogene TRBV3-2) and TRBJ2-3; 8 bases are shared with TRBD1. Source material: peripheral blood. The CDR3 sequence: CASSRAGQGAGTDTQYF. The CDR3, as DNA: TGTGCCAGCAGCCGGGCGGGTCAGGGGGCCGGCACAGATACGCAGTATTTT.